The clone carrying this TCR beta chain was observed a handful of times. Its matching antigen is unknown. The sample is drawn from a study of T-cell memory formation after mild COVID-19. Whole-study results and caveats: Those CD4+ clones that contracted were mainly in CM and EM (CD8+ ones in EMRA). Clones that got smaller from day 15 to 85 had even CD4/CD8, while clones growing later tipped toward CD4+.

Constant-segment primers were used for 5'RACE, and the resulting TCR alpha and TCR beta cDNA libraries carried sample barcodes and UMIs. TCRdb called the 5' RACE reads again in MiXCR, with one record for every CDR3 protein. The sample yields over 500,000 distinct CDR3 sequences, approximately 15% seen once. CDR1 is SGHAT and CDR2 is FQNNGV in the germline V gene. The CDR3 is 12 amino acids. The V segment lost 0 bases and the J segment 8 bases; nucleotides outside the gene matches: 1. This rearrangement joins TRBV11-2 to TRBJ2-7; 7 positions match TRBD1. Sequenced material: PBMCs or a T cell subset sorted from them (not recorded which). The source of this sequence is an adult woman who had mild COVID-19 (a few samples of this study predate the infection). Cell type and time point are not known. The CDR3 coding sequence is TGTGCCAGCAGCTTAGAGGGACAGAAGCAGTACTTC. As protein: CASSLEGQKQYF.